This entry lists 32 T cell receptor beta chains sequenced from one sample in a study of tumor-infiltrating lymphocytes in primary liver carcinoma. The investigators made TCR beta cDNA from around 540 ng total RNA, using a constant-region primer. Sequencing libraries for TCR beta derived from three nested multiplex PCR rounds that used slightly modified ARM-PCR. The first two PCR rounds used TRBV1-TRBV30 primers with a Cbeta primer, around 10 cycles each. Each CDR3 protein is one row after TCRdb ran MiXCR on the multiplex PCR reads. The sample contains fewer than 75,000 distinct CDR3 sequences, around 64% of which appear only once. DNA and RNA were both co-extracted from approximately 20-30 mg of bulk tissue that had not been sorted. What was sequenced was liver tumor tissue from sampling region 4. Regarding subset: tumor region T4, right-lateral pole. All receptors come from a man in his forties with primary liver carcinoma and hepatitis B virus infection.

The V call is TRBV11-2, the J call TRBJ1-2; D is uncertain. Germline CDR1 SGHAT, CDR2 FQNNGV. The CDR3 is 15 residues long. V shed 7 bases and J shed 9 bases, with 24 bases lying between them. CDR3 in amino acids: CASNYTEGSSPRYTF. In DNA form, the CDR3 reads TGTGCCAGCAACTATACAGAGGGCTCCTCCCCTCGCTACACCTTC.

To note about this clonotype: This may arise from a read error, as a much more abundant clone is one base away. This chain uses TRBV5-4 with TRBJ2-2; 10 nucleotides align to TRBD1. Trimming cost V 4 bases and J 4 bases; bases outside gene matches: 4. Germline CDR1 is SGHNT and CDR2 is YYREEE (reference sequence). The CDR3 is 15 amino acids. In DNA form, the CDR3 reads TGTGCCAGCAGCATGGGACAGGGGAGCACCGGGGAGCTGTTTTTT. Protein sequence: CASSMGQGSTGELFF.

As to this clonotype: A much larger clone lies a single base off, so this may be a read error. The chain joins TRBV5-4 to TRBJ2-1; a weak D match, TRBD1 (7 bases). V dropped 2 bases and J dropped 6 bases, with 15 bases sitting between them. Germline loops: CDR1 SGHNT, CDR2 YYREEE (reference sequence). The CDR3 runs to 15 residues. Here the CDR3 DNA reads TGTGCCAGCAGCTTTCCACAGGGGAGGATCAATGAGCAGTTCTTC. It yields the protein CASSFPQGRINEQFF.

The chain couples TRBV12-3 or TRBV12-4 to TRBJ1-2; TRBD1 matches at 7 bases. The CDR3 length is 15 residues. After removal of 5 bases from V and 3 bases from J, the junction contained 9 bases not matched to a gene. In nucleotides, the CDR3 is TGTGCCAGCAGTCCGCTACAGGGGCCCTACTATGGCTACACCTTC. Residues: CASSPLQGPYYGYTF.

V usage is TRBV5-1 and J usage is TRBJ2-1; D call uncertain. Between the trimmed V and J ends, which lost 4 bases and 9 bases, there was a span of 14 bases. Germline values: CDR1 SGHRS, CDR2 YFSETQ. The CDR3 runs to 13 residues. CDR3 DNA sequence: TGCGCCAGCAGCCTGGGTAACTACGGTGAGCAGTTCTTC. Translating gives CASSLGNYGEQFF.

Worth noting for this clonotype: The junction does not match germline at one end; this may be a read error. V usage is TRBV6-1 and J usage is TRBJ1-5; no clear D gene. This CDR3 spans 15 amino acids. Looked up from germline, CDR1 is MNHNS and CDR2 is SASEGT. DNA for the CDR3: TGTGCCAGCAGCCGGACTGCTGATAGCAATCAGTCCCAGCATTTT. Its translation is CASSRTADSNQSQHF.

A word on this clonotype: At one boundary the junction diverges from the germline segment, which might be a read error. The rearrangement joins TRBV29-1 to TRBJ1-5; D call uncertain. The CDR3 is 13 amino acids. Germline assignment: CDR1 SQVTM and CDR2 ANQGSEA. CDR3 nucleotides: TGCGGCGTTGTCGGACGCATCATTCAGCCCCAGCATTTT. This gives the protein CGVVGRIIQPQHF.

Of note for this clonotype: A read error is likely, as this CDR3 ends without the conserved phenylalanine or tryptophan. The chain is built from TRBV11-2 and TRBJ2-2, with TRBD2 as a possible D gene (6 bases). Germline V CDR1 and CDR2: SGHAT, FQNNGV. The CDR3 is 15 residues long. The CDR3 DNA sequence: TGTGCCAGCAGCTCTGCGGGATCGAACGCCGGGGAGCTGTTTTCT. The encoded protein is CASSSAGSNAGELFS.

Of note for this clonotype: The junction departs from the called germline gene at one end, perhaps through a read error. The chain joins TRBV13 to TRBJ2-7, with D perhaps TRBD2 (7 bases). CDR1 is PRHDT and CDR2 is FYEKMQ in the germline V gene (reference sequence). The CDR3 length is 16 residues. The CDR3 sequence is CTSSFRGGSFYLERYF. DNA of the CDR3: TGTACCAGCAGCTTCAGGGGCGGGAGCTTTTATCTCGAGCGGTACTTC.

As regards this clonotype: No conserved phenylalanine or tryptophan is present at the end of the CDR3, so a read error is the likely explanation. This chain connects TRBV6-1 to TRBJ1-4; TRBD1 matches 8 bases. This CDR3 contains 15 residues. Per the germline V gene, CDR1 is MNHNS and CDR2 is SASEGT. This CDR3 reads CASSVQGVTNGKLFL. The CDR3 region has the DNA TGTGCCAGCAGTGTACAGGGGGTAACTAATGGAAAACTGTTTTTA.

Worth noting for this clonotype: The junction departs from the called germline gene at one end, perhaps through a read error. The V gene is TRBV5-5, the J gene TRBJ2-7, with TRBD2 as a possible D gene (5 bases). The CDR3 length is 13 residues. CDR1 and CDR2 (germline): SGHKS, YYEKEE (reference sequence). The CDR3 here is CASSFGLSYKQYF. The DNA of the CDR3 is TGTGCCAGCAGCTTCGGACTCTCCTACAAGCAGTACTTC.

The gene calls are TRBV12-3 or TRBV12-4 and TRBJ2-7; D might be TRBD1 (5 bases). The CDR3 covers 13 residues. Deletions cut 6 bases from V and 8 bases from J, with 17 bases between. The CDR3 bases are TGTGCCAGCAGACGGGCCATCATGGACAAGCAGTACTTC. This encodes CASRRAIMDKQYF.

As concerns this clonotype: At one end the junction does not follow the germline gene, possibly because of a read error. The J gene is TRBJ1-6, the V gene TRBV9, with D possibly matching TRBD1 (6 bases). CDR1 is SGDLS, CDR2 YYNGEE, per germline. The CDR3 extends over 14 amino acids. The CDR3 region has the DNA TGTGCCAGCAGCCCGCAACAGGGTAATTCACCCCTCCACTTC. This gives the protein CASSPQQGNSPLHF.

To note about this clonotype: This CDR3 is missing its conserved last phenylalanine or tryptophan, likely due to a read error. The V gene is TRBV6-1, the J gene TRBJ1-1, with D possibly matching TRBD1 (5 bases). This CDR3 spans 13 amino acids. Germline CDR1 reads MNHNS; CDR2 reads SASEGT. The CDR3 DNA sequence: TGTACCAGCAACCTCGACAGGAACACTGAAGCTTTCCTT. Encoded protein: CTSNLDRNTEAFL.

This clonotype has only a few counts. This could be a read error, since a much larger clone is one nucleotide away. The conserved closing phenylalanine or tryptophan is absent in this CDR3, likely reflecting a read error. The CDR3 reads CSVLDTEAFS. CDR3 sequence (DNA): TGCAGCGTACTTGACACTGAAGCTTTCTCT. This sequence joins TRBV29-1 and TRBJ1-1; D is uncertain. This CDR3 is built from 10 residues. Trimming pared 6 bases from V and 3 bases from J, leaving 5 bases between. Per germline, CDR1 SQVTM and CDR2 ANQGSEA.

The rearrangement uses TRBV28 and TRBJ2-7; no reliable D call. Trimming cost V 7 bases and J 8 bases, with 24 bases left between them. Germline values: CDR1 MDHEN, CDR2 SYDVKM. There are 15 residues in the CDR3. CDR3 residues: CASIPRNAASYKQYF. The CDR3 DNA sequence: TGTGCCAGCATCCCAAGGAACGCAGCATCATACAAGCAGTACTTC.

A few counts support this clonotype. This may be a read error, as it is one base from a much larger clone. V and J are TRBV7-9 and TRBJ1-2; D unclear. The CDR3 runs to 11 residues. Germline lookup yields CDR1 SEHNR and CDR2 FQNEAQ (reference sequence). The CDR3 DNA reads TGTGCCAGCAGCTCCGCCTGGTTTCACGCCTTC. It codes for CASSSAWFHAF. Combining the CDR3 with reference TRBV7-9 and TRBJ1-2 gives the whole variable domain DTGVSQNPRHKITKRGQNVTFRCDPISEHNRLYWYRQTLGQGPEFLTYFQNEAQLEKSRLLSDRFSAERPKGSFSTLEIQRTEQGDSAMYLCASSSAWFHAFGSGTRLTVV.

About this clonotype itself: Germline and junction disagree at one end, which may indicate a read error. The chain is built from TRBV4-3 and TRBJ2-7; maybe TRBD2 (5 bases). The CDR3 loop spans 15 amino acids. The V gene's germline CDR1 is LGHNA and CDR2 YSLEER. The DNA of the CDR3 is TGCGCCAGCGGCCAAGATGGGGAGACTCCATACGAGCAGTACTTC. Encoded protein: CASGQDGETPYEQYF.

Points on this clonotype: At one end, the junction sequence differs from germline, possibly due to a read error. The chain's CDR3 is CATRGETWANVLTF. In DNA, the CDR3 is TGTGCCACTCGGGGGGAAACTTGGGCCAACGTACTGACTTTC. The chain uses TRBV10-3 and TRBJ2-6; 7 nucleotides align to TRBD2. This CDR3 region has 14 residues. From germline, CDR1 is ENHRY and CDR2 SYGVKD.

To note about this clonotype: One end of the junction fails to match germline, which may point to a read error. CDR3 DNA sequence: TGCAGCGTTTGGACGACTCAAACGTCCTACGAACAGTACTTC. Its translation: CSVWTTQTSYEQYF. The chain has TRBV29-1 and TRBJ2-7; no firm D call. CDR3 length equals 14 residues. CDR1 SQVTM and CDR2 ANQGSEA come from the germline V gene.

As concerns this clonotype: One end of the junction varies from germline; a read error may be responsible. The gene calls are TRBV6-5 and TRBJ1-6; the D gene is possibly TRBD1 (5 bases). The length of the CDR3 is 15 residues. Germline CDR1 MNHEY, CDR2 SVGAGI. The CDR3 spells CASSYTTVDNSLLHF. CDR3 in DNA: TGTGCCAGCAGTTACACGACAGTGGATAATTCACTCCTCCACTTT.

As to this clonotype: The junction shows a germline mismatch at one end, possibly a read error. The CDR3 coding sequence is TGCGCCAGCAGCCAAGGGGACAGGGACTATGACTACATCTTC. This gives the protein CASSQGDRDYDYIF. The chain employs TRBV4-1 and TRBJ1-2; 9 positions match TRBD1. Germline V lookup: CDR1 MGHRA, CDR2 YSYEKL. The CDR3 extends over 14 amino acids.

Remarks on this clonotype: This may arise from a read error, as a much more abundant clone is one base away. This chain joins TRBV29-1 and TRBJ2-3; D is undetermined. Trimming stripped 8 bases from V and 4 bases from J, with 10 bases between. Germline CDR1 SQVTM, CDR2 ANQGSEA. There are 11 residues in the CDR3. The CDR3 sequence is CSTWHADTQYF. The CDR3 nucleotides read TGCAGCACCTGGCATGCAGATACGCAGTATTTT.

Concerning this clonotype: The junction departs from the called germline gene at one end, perhaps through a read error. The V gene is TRBV11-2, the J gene TRBJ1-4; D not certain. The CDR3 spans 15 residues. Germline CDR1 reads SGHAT; CDR2 reads FQNNGV. The CDR3 here is CASNLDGFANGKLLF. The CDR3 region has the DNA TGTGCCAGCAACTTAGACGGGTTCGCTAATGGAAAACTGCTTTTT.

As regards this clonotype: The CDR3 ends on some other residue instead of the conserved phenylalanine or tryptophan, so this is likely a read error. V is TRBV6-5 and J is TRBJ2-5; TRBD2 matches at 14 bases. Germline loops: CDR1 MNHEY, CDR2 SVGAGI. There are 15 residues in the CDR3. CDR3 sequence reads: CASCAGLAGAEAQYI. CDR3 in DNA: TGTGCCAGCTGCGCGGGACTAGCGGGAGCAGAGGCCCAGTACATC.

Notes on this clonotype: This likely comes from a read error, as the CDR3 has no conserved phenylalanine or tryptophan at its end. The rearrangement joins TRBV5-6 to TRBJ2-7, with D hard to call. The germline V gene encodes CDR1 SGHDT and CDR2 YYEEEE. The CDR3 totals 14 residues. Trimming left V 2 bases short and J 0 bases short, with 9 bases between. The DNA of the CDR3 is TGTGCCAGCAGCTTATGGGGAAGCTCCTACGAGCAGTACTTA. Its protein product is CASSLWGSSYEQYL.

Worth noting for this clonotype: At one end, the junction sequence differs from germline, possibly due to a read error. The chain combines TRBV30 with TRBJ2-6; TRBD1 is a possible D gene (6 bases). From germline, CDR1 is GTSNPN and CDR2 SVGIG (reference sequence). The CDR3 spans 16 residues. CDR3 in amino acids: CVWTATGLSGANVLTF. Written as DNA, the CDR3 is TGTGTCTGGACTGCGACAGGCCTCTCTGGGGCCAACGTCCTGACTTTC.

This clonotype was found once. The junction departs from germline at one end; a sequencing error may be responsible. This chain connects TRBV4-3 to TRBJ2-7; TRBD2 might be the D (5 bases). Germline V lookup: CDR1 LGHNA, CDR2 YSLEER. The CDR3 spans 15 residues. This chain's CDR3 is CASSQELVRGHEQYF. CDR3 DNA: TGTGCCAGCAGCCAGGAGCTAGTGAGAGGGCACGAGCAGTACTTC.

Turning to this clonotype: Germline and junction disagree at one end, which may indicate a read error. The chain is built from TRBV12-3 or TRBV12-4 and TRBJ2-2; D uncertain. The CDR3 contains 12 residues. The CDR3 loop is CTSSSDTGELFF. The CDR3, as DNA: TGTACCAGCAGCTCCGATACCGGGGAGCTGTTTTTT.

This clonotype was picked up a small number of times. Because the CDR3's place on the DNA is in doubt, the DNA is left out and the CDR3 is given as listed by TCRdb. The genes are TRBV29-1 and TRBJ2-7; TRBD1 is the table's D call and was not checked against the DNA. The CDR3 is 13 amino acids in total, end residues counted. The V gene's germline CDR1 is SQVTM and CDR2 ANQGSEA. CDR3 amino acids: CSVGPGTDYEQHF.

The sample holds many counts of this clonotype. The V and J genes are TRBV13 and TRBJ1-4; D gene unclear. Germline assignment: CDR1 PRHDT and CDR2 FYEKMQ (reference sequence). The CDR3 sequence is 13 residues long. V lost 5 bases, J lost 2 bases, and 6 bases lay in between. The DNA of the CDR3 is TGTGCCAGCAGCCCCGCCACTAATGAAAAACTGTTTTTT. This encodes CASSPATNEKLFF.

Note on this clonotype: A read error is possible here, since a much larger clone lies one base away. The genes are TRBV29-1 and TRBJ2-1; TRBD2 matches at 7 bases. Germline V gives CDR1 SQVTM, CDR2 ANQGSEA. The CDR3 extends over 13 amino acids. V lost 4 bases to trimming and J lost 9 bases; unmatched junction nucleotides: 9. The DNA for the CDR3 is TGCAGCGTTGCCGTCGCGGGAGCGGGTGAGCAGTTCTTC. It codes for CSVAVAGAGEQFF.